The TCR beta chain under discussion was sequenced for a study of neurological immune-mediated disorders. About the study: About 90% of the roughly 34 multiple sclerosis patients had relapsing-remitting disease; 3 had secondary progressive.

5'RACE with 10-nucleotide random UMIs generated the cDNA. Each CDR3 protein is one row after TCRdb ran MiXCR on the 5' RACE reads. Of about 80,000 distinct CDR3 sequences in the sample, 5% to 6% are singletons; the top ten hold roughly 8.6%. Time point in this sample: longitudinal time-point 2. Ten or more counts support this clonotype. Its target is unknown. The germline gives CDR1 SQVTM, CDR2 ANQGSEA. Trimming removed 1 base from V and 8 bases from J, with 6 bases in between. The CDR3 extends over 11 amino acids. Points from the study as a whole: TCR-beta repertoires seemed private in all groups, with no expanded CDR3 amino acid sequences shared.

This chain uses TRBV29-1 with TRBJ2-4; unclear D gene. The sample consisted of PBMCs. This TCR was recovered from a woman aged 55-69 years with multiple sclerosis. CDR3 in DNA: TGCAGCGTTGAAGTAGGTGACATTCAGTACTTC. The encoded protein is CSVEVGDIQYF.